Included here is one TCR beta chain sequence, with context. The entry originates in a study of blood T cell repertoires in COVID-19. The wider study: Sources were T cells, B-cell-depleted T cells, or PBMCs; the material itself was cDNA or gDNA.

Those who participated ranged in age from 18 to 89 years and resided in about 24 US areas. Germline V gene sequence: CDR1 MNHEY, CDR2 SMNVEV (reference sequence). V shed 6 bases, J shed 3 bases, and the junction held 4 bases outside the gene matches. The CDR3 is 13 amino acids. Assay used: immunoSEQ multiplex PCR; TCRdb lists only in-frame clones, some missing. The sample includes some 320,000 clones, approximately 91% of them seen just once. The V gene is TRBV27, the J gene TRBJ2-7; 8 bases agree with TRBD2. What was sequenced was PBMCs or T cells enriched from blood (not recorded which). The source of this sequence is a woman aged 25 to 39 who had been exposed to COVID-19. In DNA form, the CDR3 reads TGTGCCAGCAGGTCGGCGGGGGGCTACGAGCAGTACTTC. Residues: CASRSAGGYEQYF.